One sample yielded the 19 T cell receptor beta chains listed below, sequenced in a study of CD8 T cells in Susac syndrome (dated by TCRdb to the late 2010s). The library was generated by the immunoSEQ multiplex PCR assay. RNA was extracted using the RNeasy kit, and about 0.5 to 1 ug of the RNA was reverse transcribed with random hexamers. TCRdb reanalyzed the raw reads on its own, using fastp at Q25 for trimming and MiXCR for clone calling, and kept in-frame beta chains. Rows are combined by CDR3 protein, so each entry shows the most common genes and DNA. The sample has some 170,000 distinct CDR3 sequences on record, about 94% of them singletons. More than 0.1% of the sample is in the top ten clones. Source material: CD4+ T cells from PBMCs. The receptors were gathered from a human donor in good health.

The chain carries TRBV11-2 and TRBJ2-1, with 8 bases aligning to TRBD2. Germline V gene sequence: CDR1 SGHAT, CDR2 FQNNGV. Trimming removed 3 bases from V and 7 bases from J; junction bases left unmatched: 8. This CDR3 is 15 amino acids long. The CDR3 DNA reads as TGTGCCAGCAGCTTTACTCCGGGACTAGAAAATGAGCAGTTCTTC. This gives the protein CASSFTPGLENEQFF.

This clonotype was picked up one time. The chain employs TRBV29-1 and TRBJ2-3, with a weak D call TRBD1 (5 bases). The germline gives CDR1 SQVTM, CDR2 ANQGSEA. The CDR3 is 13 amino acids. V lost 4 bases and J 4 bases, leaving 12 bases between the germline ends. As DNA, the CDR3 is TGCAGCGTTGGGTCTGGGGCTTCAGATACGCAGTATTTT. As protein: CSVGSGASDTQYF.

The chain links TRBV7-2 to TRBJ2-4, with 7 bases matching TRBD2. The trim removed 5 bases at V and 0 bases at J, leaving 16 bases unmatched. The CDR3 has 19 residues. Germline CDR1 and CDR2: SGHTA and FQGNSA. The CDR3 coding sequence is TGTGCCAGCAGCCTCAGGACTGGTAGCGGGTCCTTAGCCAAAAACATTCAGTACTTC. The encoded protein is CASSLRTGSGSLAKNIQYF.

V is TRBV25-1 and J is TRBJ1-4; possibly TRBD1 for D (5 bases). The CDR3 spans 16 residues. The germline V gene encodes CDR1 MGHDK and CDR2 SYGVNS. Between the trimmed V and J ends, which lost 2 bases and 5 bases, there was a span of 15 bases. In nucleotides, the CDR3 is TGTGCCAGCAGTGAAAGGGCAGGGCGCGGGAATGAAAAACTGTTTTTT. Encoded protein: CASSERAGRGNEKLFF.

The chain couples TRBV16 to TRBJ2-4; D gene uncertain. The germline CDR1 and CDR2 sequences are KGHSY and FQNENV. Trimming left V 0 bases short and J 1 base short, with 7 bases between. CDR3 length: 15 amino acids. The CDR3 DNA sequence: TGTGCCAGCAGCCAATCAGGACCGGCCAAAAACATTCAGTACTTC. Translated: CASSQSGPAKNIQYF.

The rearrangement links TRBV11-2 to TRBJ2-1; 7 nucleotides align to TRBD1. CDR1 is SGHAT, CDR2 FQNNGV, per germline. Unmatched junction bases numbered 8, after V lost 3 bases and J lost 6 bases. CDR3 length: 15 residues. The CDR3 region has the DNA TGTGCCAGCAGCTTTGTGGGACAGCTAAGCAATGAGCAGTTCTTC. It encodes CASSFVGQLSNEQFF.

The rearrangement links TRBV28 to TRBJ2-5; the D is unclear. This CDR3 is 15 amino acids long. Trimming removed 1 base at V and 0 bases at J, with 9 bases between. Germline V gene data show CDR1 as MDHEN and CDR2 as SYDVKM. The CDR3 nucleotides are TGTGCCAGCAGTTTATCTACCGGGTACCAAGAGACCCAGTACTTC. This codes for CASSLSTGYQETQYF.

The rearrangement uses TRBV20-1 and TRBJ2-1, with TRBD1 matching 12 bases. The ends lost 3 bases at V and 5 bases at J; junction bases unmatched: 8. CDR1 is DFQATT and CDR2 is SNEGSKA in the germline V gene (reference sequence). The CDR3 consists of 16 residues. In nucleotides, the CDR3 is TGCAGTGCTAGGGTCCCCGGGGACAGGGGGCACAATGAGCAGTTCTTC. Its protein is CSARVPGDRGHNEQFF.

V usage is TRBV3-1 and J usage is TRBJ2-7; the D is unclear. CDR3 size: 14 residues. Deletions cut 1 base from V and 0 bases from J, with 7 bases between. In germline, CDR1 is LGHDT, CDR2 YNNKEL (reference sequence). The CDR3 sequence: CASSQGWDSYEQYF. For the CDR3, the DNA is TGTGCCAGCAGCCAAGGCTGGGACTCCTACGAGCAGTACTTC.

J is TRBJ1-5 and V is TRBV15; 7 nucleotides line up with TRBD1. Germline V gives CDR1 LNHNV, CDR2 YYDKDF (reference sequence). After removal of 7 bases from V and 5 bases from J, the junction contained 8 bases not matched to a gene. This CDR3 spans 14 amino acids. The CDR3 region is CATKTGSPDQPQHF. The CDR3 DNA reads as TGTGCCACCAAGACAGGGAGTCCGGATCAGCCCCAGCATTTT.

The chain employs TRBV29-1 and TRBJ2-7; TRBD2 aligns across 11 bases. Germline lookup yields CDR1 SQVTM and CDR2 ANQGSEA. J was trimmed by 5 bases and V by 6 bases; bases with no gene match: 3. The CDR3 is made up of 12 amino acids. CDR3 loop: CSVGTSGDEQYF. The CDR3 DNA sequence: TGCAGCGTCGGGACTAGCGGAGACGAGCAGTACTTC.

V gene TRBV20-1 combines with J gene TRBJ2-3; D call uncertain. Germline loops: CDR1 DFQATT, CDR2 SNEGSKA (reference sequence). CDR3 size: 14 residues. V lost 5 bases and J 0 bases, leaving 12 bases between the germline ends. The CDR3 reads CSAPDALSTDTQYF. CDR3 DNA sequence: TGCAGTGCTCCGGACGCCCTAAGCACAGATACGCAGTATTTT.

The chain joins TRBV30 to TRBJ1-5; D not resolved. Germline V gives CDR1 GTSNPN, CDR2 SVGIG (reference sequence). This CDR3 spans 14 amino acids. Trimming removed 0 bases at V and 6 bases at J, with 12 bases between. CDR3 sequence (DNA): TGTGCCTGGAGTGTACGCTTCGTTATTCAGCCCCAGCATTTT. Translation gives CAWSVRFVIQPQHF.

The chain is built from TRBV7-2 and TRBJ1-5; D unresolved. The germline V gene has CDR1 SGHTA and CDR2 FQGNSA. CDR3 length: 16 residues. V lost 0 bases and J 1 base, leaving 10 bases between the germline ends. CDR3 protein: CASSLASSQSNQPQHF. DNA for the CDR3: TGTGCCAGCAGCTTAGCGTCGTCCCAGAGCAATCAGCCCCAGCATTTT.

Here the CDR3 DNA reads TGTGCCAGCAGTGAATTCCCGAACACTGAAGCTTTCTTT. Its translation is CASSEFPNTEAFF. The chain joins TRBV25-1 to TRBJ1-1, with D uncertain. The V end lost 1 base, the J end lost 1 base, and 4 bases lay between the germline ends. The CDR3 spans 13 residues. Per germline, CDR1 MGHDK and CDR2 SYGVNS. The whole variable domain, filled in from reference TRBV25-1 and TRBJ1-1, reads EADIYQTPRYLVIGTGKKITLECSQTMGHDKMYWYQQDPGMELHLIHYSYGVNSTEKGDLSSESTVSRIRTEHFPLTLESARPSHTSQYLCASSEFPNTEAFFGQGTRLTVV.

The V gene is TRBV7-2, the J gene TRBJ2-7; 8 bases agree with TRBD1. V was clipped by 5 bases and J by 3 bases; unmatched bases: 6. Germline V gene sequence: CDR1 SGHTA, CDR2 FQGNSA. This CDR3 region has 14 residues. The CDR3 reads CASSRTGKSYEQYF. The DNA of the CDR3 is TGTGCCAGCAGCCGGACAGGGAAAAGCTACGAGCAGTACTTC. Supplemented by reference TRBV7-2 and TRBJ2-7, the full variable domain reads GAGVSQSPSNKVTEKGKDVELRCDPISGHTALYWYRQSLGQGLEFLIYFQGNSAPDKSGLPSDRFSAERTGGSVSTLTIQRTQQEDSAVYLCASSRTGKSYEQYFGPGTRLTVT.

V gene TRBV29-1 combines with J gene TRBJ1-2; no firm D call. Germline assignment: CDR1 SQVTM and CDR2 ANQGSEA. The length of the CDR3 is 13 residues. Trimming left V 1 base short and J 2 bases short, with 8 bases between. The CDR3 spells CSVEGRGNYGYTF. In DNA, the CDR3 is TGCAGCGTTGAAGGCAGAGGGAACTATGGCTACACCTTC.

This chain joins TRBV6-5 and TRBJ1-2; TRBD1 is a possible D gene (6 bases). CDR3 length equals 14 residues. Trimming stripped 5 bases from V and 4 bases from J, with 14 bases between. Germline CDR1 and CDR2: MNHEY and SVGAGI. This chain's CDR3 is CASSPDGRGYGYTF. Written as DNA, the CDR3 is TGTGCCAGCAGTCCCGACGGCAGGGGCTATGGCTACACCTTC.

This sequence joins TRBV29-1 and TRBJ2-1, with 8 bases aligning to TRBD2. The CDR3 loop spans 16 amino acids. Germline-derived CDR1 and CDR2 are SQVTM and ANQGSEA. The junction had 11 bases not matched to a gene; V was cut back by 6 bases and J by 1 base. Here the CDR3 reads CSVQATSGKSYNEQFF. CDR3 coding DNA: TGCAGCGTCCAAGCCACTAGCGGTAAATCCTACAATGAGCAGTTCTTC.